Following are 30 T cell receptor beta chains from one sample sequenced in a study of blood T cell repertoires in COVID-19. Only in-frame clones appear in the TCRdb table, and some are missing; sequencing was by immunoSEQ multiplex PCR. The data show about 150,000 clones, more than 80% seen once. The material sequenced was peripheral blood. Receptors were obtained from a woman aged 40 to 50 with acute or convalescent COVID-19.

J is TRBJ2-6 and V is TRBV18; TRBD1 might be the D (6 bases). Per the germline V gene, CDR1 is KGHSH and CDR2 is LQKENI. Trimming cost V 2 bases and J 0 bases, with 11 bases left between them. The CDR3 runs 17 residues. The DNA for the CDR3 is TGTGCCAGCTCACCAAGACAGGCCAACTCTGGGGCCAACGTCCTGACTTTC. This codes for CASSPRQANSGANVLTF.

The chain uses TRBV28 and TRBJ2-1; TRBD2 aligns across 10 bases. Germline lookup yields CDR1 MDHEN and CDR2 SYDVKM. CDR3 length: 13 residues. The J segment lost 6 bases and the V segment lost 7 bases, leaving 3 bases of the junction unmatched. This CDR3 is CASKGLASNEQFF. CDR3 in DNA: TGTGCCAGCAAGGGACTAGCGTCCAATGAGCAGTTCTTC.

In the case of this clone: Germline and junction disagree at one end, which may indicate a read error. The J gene is TRBJ1-5, the V gene TRBV11-2; D remains ambiguous. Germline values: CDR1 SGHAT, CDR2 FQNNGV. The CDR3 length is 16 residues. The CDR3 DNA reads as TGTGCCAGCAGCCTTTCAGGAGGGAGGGCGAATCGGCCCCAGCATTTT. It yields the protein CASSLSGGRANRPQHF.

The chain joins TRBV30 to TRBJ2-1, with 10 nucleotides matching TRBD2. This CDR3 is built from 16 residues. J gave up 9 bases and V 3 bases, and 14 bases lay outside the gene matches. The germline CDR1 and CDR2 sequences are GTSNPN and SVGIG (reference sequence). Written as DNA, the CDR3 is TGTGCCTGGAGAAAATCCCCCTCTAGCGGGAGAACTGAGCAGTTCTTC. The encoded protein is CAWRKSPSSGRTEQFF.

The chain employs TRBV3-1 (or the pseudogene TRBV3-2) and TRBJ1-3; D remains unclear. This CDR3 spans 16 amino acids. Germline V lookup: CDR1 LGHDT, CDR2 YNNKEL (reference sequence). Between the trimmed V and J ends, which lost 4 bases and 0 bases, there was a span of 13 bases. The CDR3 DNA sequence: TGTGCCAGCAGCCGTGCCTCGGGGAGCTCTGGAAACACCATATATTTT. The encoded protein is CASSRASGSSGNTIYF.

The V call is TRBV12-5, the J call TRBJ2-3; 8 positions match TRBD1. Germline V CDR1 and CDR2: LGHNT, FRNRAP. The V and J ends lost 7 bases and 3 bases, in that order; junction bases with no gene match: 6. This CDR3 comprises 14 residues. The CDR3 coding sequence is TGTGCTAGTGTGATCGGACAGGGTACAGATACGCAGTATTTT. This gives the protein CASVIGQGTDTQYF.

The J gene is TRBJ2-5, the V gene TRBV30, with D unclear. The V gene's germline CDR1 is GTSNPN and CDR2 SVGIG (reference sequence). CDR3 size: 13 residues. Deletions cut 0 bases from V and 5 bases from J, with 10 bases between. The CDR3: CAWSVRAWETQYF. CDR3 sequence (DNA): TGTGCCTGGAGTGTACGAGCGTGGGAGACCCAGTACTTC.

The rearrangement links TRBV9 to TRBJ2-3; 8 bases are shared with TRBD2. With 2 bases clipped from V and 5 bases from J, the junction kept 19 bases outside the gene matches. This CDR3 spans 19 amino acids. Germline V gives CDR1 SGDLS, CDR2 YYNGEE. The CDR3 coding sequence is TGTGCCAGCAGCGTGGAGCACGGGGGGGCTTCATGGCCTGGAGATACGCAGTATTTT. Protein sequence: CASSVEHGGASWPGDTQYF.

The chain joins TRBV4-2 to TRBJ1-5, with unresolved D. Trimming removed 0 bases at V and 6 bases at J, with 12 bases between. This CDR3 has 15 residues. Germline assignment: CDR1 LGHNA and CDR2 YNFKEQ. The CDR3 DNA follows: TGTGCCAGCAGCCAAGAGCGGGGTATTGTTCAGCCCCAGCATTTT. It encodes CASSQERGIVQPQHF.

This clone was counted once. The V call is TRBV15, the J call TRBJ2-3; 8 positions agree with TRBD1. The trim removed 5 bases at V and 3 bases at J, leaving 10 bases unmatched. Germline V gene data show CDR1 as LNHNV and CDR2 as YYDKDF (reference sequence). The CDR3 runs 16 residues. The CDR3 protein is CATSGGTGPVTDTQYF. The CDR3 coding sequence is TGTGCCACCAGCGGAGGGACAGGTCCGGTGACAGATACGCAGTATTTT.

The J gene is TRBJ2-3, the V gene TRBV19, with 9 bases aligning to TRBD2. V lost 8 bases and J lost 1; bases outside the gene matches: 7. The CDR3 runs 15 residues. From germline, CDR1 is LNHDA and CDR2 SQIVND (reference sequence). The CDR3 region is CASRGGGAGTDTQYF. The CDR3 region has the DNA TGTGCCAGTCGGGGCGGGGGGGCCGGCACAGATACGCAGTATTTT.

This clone was detected only once. The rearrangement uses TRBV9 and TRBJ1-1; 10 positions match TRBD1. Germline lookup yields CDR1 SGDLS and CDR2 YYNGEE. V shed 0 bases and J 7 bases; nucleotides not matched to a gene: 6. The CDR3 contains 15 residues. The CDR3 sequence is CASSVVDRGSSEAFF. DNA of the CDR3: TGTGCCAGCAGCGTAGTGGACAGGGGGTCTAGTGAAGCTTTCTTT.

This chain uses TRBV9 with TRBJ2-1; 10 bases are a match to TRBD2. CDR1 and CDR2 from the germline V gene are SGDLS and YYNGEE. The CDR3 sequence is 15 residues long. The V segment lost 3 bases and the J segment 6 bases; nucleotides outside the gene matches: 6. This CDR3 reads CASSASGSGPNEQFF. The CDR3 DNA sequence: TGTGCCAGCAGCGCTAGCGGGAGCGGGCCCAATGAGCAGTTCTTC.

This CDR3 reads CAWSGRDSPLHF. The DNA of the CDR3 is TGTGCCTGGAGCGGCAGGGATTCACCCCTCCACTTT. The chain employs TRBV30 and TRBJ1-6, with D perhaps TRBD1 (5 bases). The CDR3 is made up of 12 amino acids. Trimming stripped 3 bases from V and 8 bases from J, with 8 bases between. Germline V gene sequence: CDR1 GTSNPN, CDR2 SVGIG (reference sequence).

The chain has TRBV30 and TRBJ1-2, with a weak D call TRBD1 (6 bases). V was pared by 0 bases and J by 3 bases, with 14 bases between. Looked up from germline, CDR1 is GTSNPN and CDR2 is SVGIG (reference sequence). The CDR3 length is 15 residues. The chain's CDR3 is CAWSVSWGRDYGYTF. The DNA of the CDR3 is TGTGCCTGGAGTGTATCTTGGGGGCGAGACTATGGCTACACCTTC.

This clone is a singleton in its sample. The chain carries TRBV24-1 and TRBJ1-1; TRBD1 might be the D (5 bases). CDR3 length equals 15 residues. V gave up 4 bases and J gave up 3 bases, with 14 bases separating them. Germline CDR1 reads KGHDR; CDR2 reads SFDVKD. As DNA, the CDR3 is TGTGCCACCAGTGAGCGGGACTACGGGGACACTGAAGCTTTCTTT. Translating it yields CATSERDYGDTEAFF.

This clone has only a few counts. In the same sample, other DNA sequences code for this CDR3. The rearrangement joins TRBV19 to TRBJ1-1, with D perhaps TRBD1 (5 bases). Germline CDR1 is LNHDA and CDR2 is SQIVND (reference sequence). V lost 1 base, J lost 3 bases, and 6 bases lay in between. The CDR3 consists of 13 residues. The DNA for the CDR3 is TGTGCCAGTAGTATAGGGGGGGACACTGAAGCTTTCTTT. This encodes CASSIGGDTEAFF. Supplemented by reference TRBV19 and TRBJ1-1, the full variable domain reads DGGITQSPKYLFRKEGQNVTLSCEQNLNHDAMYWYRQDPGQGLRLIYYSQIVNDFQKGDIAEGYSVSREKKESFPLTVTSAQKNPTAFYLCASSIGGDTEAFFGQGTRLTVV.

The gene calls are TRBV3-1 (or the pseudogene TRBV3-2) and TRBJ2-1, with unresolved D. The CDR3 length is 14 residues. The germline V gene has CDR1 LGHDT and CDR2 YNNKEL (reference sequence). V was clipped by 1 base and J by 2 bases, with 6 bases between them. CDR3: CASSQAVAYNEQFF. Here the CDR3 DNA reads TGTGCCAGCAGCCAAGCAGTGGCCTACAATGAGCAGTTCTTC.

The chain carries TRBV9 and TRBJ2-7, with 12 bases lining up with TRBD2. Unmatched junction bases numbered 11, after V lost 3 bases and J lost 7 bases. CDR1 SGDLS and CDR2 YYNGEE come from the germline V gene. This CDR3 has 16 residues. Written as DNA, the CDR3 is TGTGCCAGCAGCGATCGAAGACTAGCGGGAGTGGCTGAGCAGTACTTC. Translating gives CASSDRRLAGVAEQYF.

This sequence joins TRBV29-1 and TRBJ2-2, with 9 bases aligning to TRBD1. V dropped 2 bases and J dropped 4; count of bases not matched to a gene: 2. This CDR3 region has 14 residues. CDR1 SQVTM and CDR2 ANQGSEA come from the germline V gene. CDR3 loop: CSVEWGQGTGELFF. The CDR3 nucleotides read TGCAGCGTTGAATGGGGACAGGGCACCGGGGAGCTGTTTTTT.

The chain uses TRBV5-4 and TRBJ2-2; D not resolved. Germline V gene sequence: CDR1 SGHNT, CDR2 YYREEE (reference sequence). This CDR3 is built from 14 residues. Trimming removed 1 base at V and 2 bases at J, with 6 bases between. The CDR3 reads CASSLRHNTGELFF. In DNA form, the CDR3 reads TGTGCCAGCAGCTTGAGACATAACACCGGGGAGCTGTTTTTT. Looking up the rest from reference TRBV5-4 and TRBJ2-2 gives the full variable domain: ETGVTQSPTHLIKTRGQQVTLRCSSQSGHNTVSWYQQALGQGPQFIFQYYREEENGRGNFPPRFSGLQFPNYSSELNVNALELDDSALYLCASSLRHNTGELFFGEGSRLTVL.

The chain couples TRBV3-1 (or the pseudogene TRBV3-2) to TRBJ2-1, with 9 positions matching TRBD2. This CDR3 is built from 16 residues. Trimming at V came to 5 bases and at J to 7 bases, leaving 12 bases not matched to a gene. The germline CDR1 and CDR2 sequences are LGHDT and YNNKEL (reference sequence). CDR3 amino acids: CASSSHGAGGRNEQFF. In DNA, the CDR3 is TGTGCCAGCAGCTCCCACGGGGCGGGGGGGAGGAATGAGCAGTTCTTC.

This clone has a handful of counts. The chain has TRBV5-4 and TRBJ2-5; 10 bases match TRBD2. V lost 4 bases to trimming and J lost 2 bases; unmatched junction nucleotides: 17. CDR3 size: 19 residues. Looked up from germline, CDR1 is SGHNT and CDR2 is YYREEE (reference sequence). CDR3: CASSNRRLAGVSEQETQYF. CDR3 in DNA: TGTGCCAGCAGCAATCGAAGGCTAGCGGGGGTAAGCGAGCAAGAGACCCAGTACTTC.

V and J are TRBV27 and TRBJ1-5; the D gene is possibly TRBD1 (6 bases). The CDR3 length is 17 residues. Germline V lookup: CDR1 MNHEY, CDR2 SMNVEV (reference sequence). V dropped 0 bases and J dropped 5 bases, with 17 bases sitting between them. The CDR3 protein is CASSLSGPQGGDQPQHF. The CDR3 DNA reads as TGTGCCAGCAGTTTATCAGGCCCACAGGGAGGGGATCAGCCCCAGCATTTT.

The chain couples TRBV18 to TRBJ1-2, with 7 positions matching TRBD1. This CDR3 contains 13 residues. Germline loops: CDR1 KGHSH, CDR2 LQKENI. V trimming: 5 bases; J trimming: 8 bases; junction bases outside the gene matches: 8. The CDR3 protein is CASSGKGAPGYTF. In nucleotides, the CDR3 is TGTGCCAGCTCAGGGAAGGGGGCGCCCGGCTACACCTTC.

This rearrangement joins TRBV3-1 (or the pseudogene TRBV3-2) to TRBJ2-1; D ambiguous. The CDR3 contains 16 residues. The germline V gene has CDR1 LGHDT and CDR2 YNNKEL (reference sequence). The ends were cut back, 3 bases at V and 1 base at J, with 13 bases in the middle. CDR3 coding DNA: TGTGCCAGCAGCCACCTAAAGCCGGGTTCCTACAATGAGCAGTTCTTC. Encoded protein: CASSHLKPGSYNEQFF.

The chain has TRBV30 and TRBJ1-2; 10 bases fit TRBD1. This CDR3 has 13 residues. In germline, CDR1 is GTSNPN, CDR2 SVGIG (reference sequence). Trimming cost V 2 bases and J 6 bases; bases outside gene matches: 3. Written as DNA, the CDR3 is TGTGCCTGGAGTCGACAGGGGGCTGATGGCTACACCTTC. Protein: CAWSRQGADGYTF.

The chain recombines TRBV9 with TRBJ2-1; 7 bases are shared with TRBD2. The CDR3 consists of 15 residues. V was pared by 0 bases and J by 2 bases, with 2 bases of the junction left unmatched. CDR1 is SGDLS and CDR2 is YYNGEE in the germline V gene. The CDR3 is CASSVDGGTYNEQFF. The CDR3 DNA is TGTGCCAGCAGCGTAGACGGGGGGACCTACAATGAGCAGTTCTTC.

J is TRBJ1-2 and V is TRBV6-4, with D possibly being TRBD1 (5 bases). CDR1 is MRHNA, CDR2 SNTAGT, per germline. Trimming stripped 2 bases from V and 2 bases from J, with 18 bases between. The CDR3 length is 17 residues. CDR3 amino acids: CASSDGQGRAGNYGYTF. The CDR3 DNA reads as TGTGCCAGCAGTGACGGGCAGGGTCGTGCGGGAAACTATGGCTACACCTTC.

The V gene is TRBV7-9, the J gene TRBJ2-3; D remains ambiguous. CDR1 and CDR2 from the germline V gene are SEHNR and FQNEAQ (reference sequence). Trimming shortened V by 7 bases and J by 2 bases, and 4 bases separated the two germline ends. This CDR3 contains 11 residues. As DNA, the CDR3 is TGTGCCAGCACTATCACAGATACGCAGTATTTT. It codes for CASTITDTQYF.